The TCR beta chain under discussion was sequenced for a study of T-cell reconstitution after alpha-beta-depleted transplantation in children. The CDR3 covers 15 residues. CDR1 is SGHDT, CDR2 YYEEEE, per germline. V trimming: 4 bases; J trimming: 2 bases; junction bases outside the gene matches: 8. TCRbeta library preparation incorporated unique molecular identifiers. One entry per CDR3 protein, called by TCRdb with MiXCR from the PCR reads. The data contain about 500,000 distinct CDR3 sequences, 32% of them singletons. The chain combines TRBV5-6 with TRBJ1-2, with 7 bases lining up with TRBD1. The source is a human donor who donated a stem cell graft to a child with aplastic anemia. This sample comprised PBMCs from the stem cell graft donor, obtained from the stem cell graft. Here the CDR3 DNA reads TGTGCCAGCAGCCCGGAACCGACAGGGAACTATGGCTACACCTTC. Encoded protein: CASSPEPTGNYGYTF.